These T cell receptor beta chains were read from a single sample in a study of T cell responses to AZD1222 COVID-19 vaccine. Clones were sequenced by immunoSEQ multiplex PCR, and TCRdb holds only the in-frame ones, with some missing. This table holds 150,000 or so clones, 80% to 90% found once. Sequencing was performed on peripheral blood, taken on day 0 of AZD1222 vaccination. The receptors originated from an adult in good health. Each CDR3 is given with its conserved first and last residue. The order of the fields is D gene, V gene, clone size, J gene, CDR3 DNA, CDR3 protein. A D gene is named only where the DNA matches it firmly. The size entry is marked missing in some rows and otherwise reads once, few, many or a size class.

-	TRBV2	-	TRBJ1-1	TGTGCCACCTGTCCCCTCTTCGACGGACTGAACACTGAAGCTTTCTTT	CATCPLFDGLNTEAFF
TRBD1	TRBV29-1	-	TRBJ1-5	TGCAGCGTTGTGACAGGGGAGAATCAGCCCCAGCATTTT	CSVVTGENQPQHF
-	TRBV14	-	TRBJ2-3	TGTGCCAGCAGCCGAACTTGGTCAGATACGCAGTATTTT	CASSRTWSDTQYF
TRBD2	TRBV27	-	TRBJ2-1	TGTGCCAGCAGTCAAAATAGCGGGAGGCCCTGGAATGAGCAGTTCTTC	CASSQNSGRPWNEQFF
-	TRBV4-1	-	TRBJ1-2	TGCGCCAGCAGCCAAGATGGAGGAGGGTTCTATGGCTACACCTTC	CASSQDGGGFYGYTF
TRBD2	TRBV27	-	TRBJ2-7	TGTGCCAGCTGCCCCCTCCGACTAGCGGGAGGAATACCCTACGAGCAGTACTTC	CASCPLRLAGGIPYEQYF
-	TRBV28	-	TRBJ1-2	TGTGCCACCGGGGGGCCTCCGACTATTCGAGGCTACACCTTC	CATGGPPTIRGYTF
TRBD1	TRBV7-2	-	TRBJ2-1	TGTGCCAGCAGCCCGGGACAGAACTACAATGAGCAGTTCTTC	CASSPGQNYNEQFF
-	TRBV6-1	few	TRBJ1-2	TGTGCCAGCAGTGAGGGACACCCATCGTTCTATGGCTACACCTTC	CASSEGHPSFYGYTF
-	TRBV20-1	-	TRBJ2-7	TGCAGTGCCAGTACTCCCGCTAACGAGCAGTACTTC	CSASTPANEQYF
TRBD1	TRBV9	-	TRBJ1-5	TGTGCCTCGGGCAGGGGGGGGAGCAATCAGCCCCAGCATTTT	CASGRGGSNQPQHF
-	TRBV4-1	-	TRBJ2-6	TGCGCCAGCAGCCAAGATGACAGCTCTGGGGCCAACGTCCTGACTTTC	CASSQDDSSGANVLTF
-	TRBV7-6	-	TRBJ1-6	TGTGCCAGCAGCTGGGGTAGCTCCTATAATTCACCCCTCCACTTT	CASSWGSSYNSPLHF
-	TRBV6-4	-	TRBJ2-1	TGTGCCAGCAGGAAGATCCCGAGCTCCTACAATGAGCAGTTCTTC	CASRKIPSSYNEQFF
TRBD2	TRBV7-9	-	TRBJ2-3	TGTGCCAGCAGCTTGGGACTACTCACAGATACGCAGTATTTT	CASSLGLLTDTQYF
-	TRBV6-5	-	TRBJ2-5	TGTGCCAGCAGAGGGGTTCAAGAGACCCAGTACTTC	CASRGVQETQYF
TRBD1	TRBV24-1	-	TRBJ1-5	TGTGCCACCAGTGTGACAGGGGGCCAGCCCCAGCATTTT	CATSVTGGQPQHF
-	TRBV20-1	-	TRBJ1-1	TGCAGTGCAAAGGGGGGGCCTGAAGCTTTCTTT	CSAKGGPEAFF
-	TRBV6-5	-	TRBJ1-2	TGTGCCAGCAGGACAGAAGTGGATGGCTACACCTTC	CASRTEVDGYTF
-	TRBV9	-	TRBJ2-2	TGTGCCAGCAGTCGGGGCTCGGGCACCGGGGAGCTGTTTTTT	CASSRGSGTGELFF
-	TRBV7-2	-	TRBJ2-6	TGTGCCAGCAGCCGCAGGAACTCTGGGGCCAACGTCCTGACTTTC	CASSRRNSGANVLTF
-	TRBV9	-	TRBJ2-7	TGTGCCAGCAGCGCCGAGGGGTACGAGCAGTACTTC	CASSAEGYEQYF
-	TRBV7-2	-	TRBJ1-5	TGTGCCAGCAGCTTGATACAGGGCTATCAGCCCCAGCATTTT	CASSLIQGYQPQHF
-	TRBV7-2	-	TRBJ1-3	TGTGCCAGCAGCTTAGGTTCGGGGGCAGGGGAAAACACCATATATTTT	CASSLGSGAGENTIYF
-	TRBV7-6	-	TRBJ2-3	TGTGCCAGCAGCTTAAAAAGCCATACGCAGTATTTT	CASSLKSHTQYF
-	TRBV10-1	-	TRBJ2-5	TGCGCCAGCAGTGAGACGGGACTGGGTCAAGGAGAGACCCAGTACTTC	CASSETGLGQGETQYF
-	TRBV10-1	few	TRBJ2-7	TGCGCCAGCAGTGAGTCCGGCCCGGGCTCCTACGAGCAGTACTTC	CASSESGPGSYEQYF
-	TRBV7-2	-	TRBJ2-5	TGTGCCAGCAGCTTAGGTCGTGAGACCCAGTACTTC	CASSLGRETQYF
TRBD1	TRBV12-3/TRBV12-4	-	TRBJ1-5	TGTGCCAGCAGGCGGGACAGCTATCAGCCCCAGCATTTT	CASRRDSYQPQHF
TRBD1	TRBV4-1	-	TRBJ1-2	TGCGCCAGCAGCCACCCGGGACAGGGGTTATATGGCTACACCTTC	CASSHPGQGLYGYTF
-	TRBV2	-	TRBJ2-3	TGTGCCAGCAGTGCGGAAGGCGGGGGCTGGGCAGATACGCAGTATTTT	CASSAEGGGWADTQYF
-	TRBV7-2	-	TRBJ1-1	TGTGCCAGCAGCTTAGTCTCCTCGACAGACACTGAAGCTTTCTTT	CASSLVSSTDTEAFF
-	TRBV5-1	-	TRBJ1-3	TGCGCCAGCAGCCTGGCGGGGTTTGGAAACACCATATATTTT	CASSLAGFGNTIYF
TRBD2	TRBV24-1	once	TRBJ2-1	TGTGCCACCAGTGACCCTAGCGGATACCAAGACCAGTTCTTC	CATSDPSGYQDQFF
TRBD2	TRBV28	-	TRBJ2-7	TGTGCCAGCAGTTTACCGGAGACTAGCCGACAATACGAGCAGTACTTC	CASSLPETSRQYEQYF
TRBD2	TRBV9	few	TRBJ2-2	TGTGCCAGCAGCCAACTAGCGGGAGGCCCGGGCGGGGAGCTGTTTTTT	CASSQLAGGPGGELFF
TRBD1	TRBV4-2	-	TRBJ2-7	TGTGCCAGCAGCGAAGGGACAGGGGGCTACGAGCAGTACTTC	CASSEGTGGYEQYF
-	TRBV2	-	TRBJ2-2	TGTGCCAGCAGCACAGGGACGTTCGCCGGGGAGCTGTTTTTT	CASSTGTFAGELFF
TRBD2	TRBV30	-	TRBJ2-1	TGTGCCGGGATGACTAGCGGGAGGGGGAATGAGCAGTTCTTC	CAGMTSGRGNEQFF
TRBD1	TRBV6-4	few	TRBJ2-7	TGTGCCAGCAGAGTACAGGGGGATTCCTACGAGCAGTACTTC	CASRVQGDSYEQYF
-	TRBV2	-	TRBJ2-7	TGTGCCAGCACCCTATCGTTCTACGAGCAGTACTTC	CASTLSFYEQYF
-	TRBV9	-	TRBJ1-3	TGTGCCAGCAGCGTAACGGGCAGGGGAGGCATCTCTGGAAACACCATATATTTT	CASSVTGRGGISGNTIYF
-	TRBV5-6	-	TRBJ1-5	TGTGCCAGCAGCTTGTGGGCCCGCAATCAGCCCCAGCATTTT	CASSLWARNQPQHF
-	TRBV28	-	TRBJ1-1	TGTGCCAGCAGCACTCCTGGGAGGAACGCTTTCTTT	CASSTPGRNAFF
-	TRBV7-7	once	TRBJ1-1	TGTGCCAGCAGCGCTGGCGGGGTGAACACTGAAGCTTTCTTT	CASSAGGVNTEAFF
-	TRBV19	-	TRBJ2-1	TGTGCCAGTAGGTTCTCGGGAGATTACAATGAGCAGTTCTTC	CASRFSGDYNEQFF
-	TRBV14	-	TRBJ1-2	TGTGCCAGCAGCCCCATGACGGGACTGTGGGATGGCTACACCTTC	CASSPMTGLWDGYTF
-	TRBV5-4	-	TRBJ2-3	TGTGCCAGCAGCTTAGAGGGAGGAGATACGCAGTATTTT	CASSLEGGDTQYF
-	TRBV28	-	TRBJ1-1	TGTGCCAGCCCAACCCAGATGAACACTGAAGCTTTCTTT	CASPTQMNTEAFF
-	TRBV11-2	once	TRBJ1-2	TGTGCCAGCAGCCGGGGACAATTGCATGGCTACACCTTC	CASSRGQLHGYTF
-	TRBV6-5	-	TRBJ1-3	TGTGCCAGCAGAAGAGCAGCTGGAAACACCATATATTTT	CASRRAAGNTIYF
TRBD2	TRBV6-4	-	TRBJ2-1	TGTGCCAGCAGTGATCGGGAGGGACTAGAGCAGTTCTTC	CASSDREGLEQFF
-	TRBV19	-	TRBJ1-5	TGTGCCAGTATGCAGGCAATCGGCAATCAGCCCCAGCATTTT	CASMQAIGNQPQHF
TRBD2	TRBV2	-	TRBJ2-1	TGTGCCAGCCGATCACGGACTAGCGGGGCCGGGTACAATGAGCAGTTCTTC	CASRSRTSGAGYNEQFF
-	TRBV3-1/TRBV3-2	once	TRBJ2-1	TGTGCCAGCAGCCAAGGTCGCGGCTCGTGGAATGAGCAGTTCTTC	CASSQGRGSWNEQFF
TRBD1	TRBV19	-	TRBJ1-2	TGTGCCAGTAGTGATAAGGACAGGGTGGATGTCTATGGCTACACCTTC	CASSDKDRVDVYGYTF
-	TRBV5-1	-	TRBJ2-3	TGCGCCAGCAGCTATACGACAACTAGCACAGATACGCAGTATTTT	CASSYTTTSTDTQYF
-	TRBV12-3/TRBV12-4	-	TRBJ2-5	TGTGCCAGCAGCCGGAGACAGAAAGAGACCCAGTACTTC	CASSRRQKETQYF
-	TRBV28	-	TRBJ2-2	TGTGCCAGCAGTTTAATCCAGAGGCTTACCGGGGAGCTGTTTTTT	CASSLIQRLTGELFF